These T cell receptor beta chains were read from a single sample in a study of cytomegalovirus exposure and HLA in healthy donors. Here immunoSEQ multiplex PCR was the method, and the copy in TCRdb shows in-frame clones only, minus some. The repertoire has about 180,000 clones, over 65% of them found once; the top ten carry approximately 3.7%. The sequencing sample was made of PBMCs. These receptors came from an older woman in good health and CMV-seropositive. The CDR3 runs from the conserved cysteine through the conserved F or W. Each record gives: D gene, V gene, J gene, clone size, CDR3 protein, CDR3 DNA. D genes are given only for firm matches. Only some rows state a clone size, as once, few, many or a class for expanded clones.

-	TRBV30	TRBJ1-1	-	CAWSVLDEAFF	TGTGCCTGGAGTGTACTTGATGAAGCTTTCTTT
-	TRBV5-1	TRBJ2-7	once	CASSLEPTGAYEQYF	TGCGCCAGCAGCTTGGAACCAACGGGGGCCTACGAGCAGTACTTC
-	TRBV7-9	TRBJ2-3	-	CASSSLAGGTDTQYF	TGTGCCAGCAGCTCGCTCGCAGGGGGCACAGATACGCAGTATTTT
-	TRBV6-5	TRBJ2-7	-	CASSPWGGPGGEQYF	TGTGCCAGCAGTCCGTGGGGGGGCCCGGGTGGCGAGCAGTACTTC
TRBD1	TRBV10-3	TRBJ2-5	-	CAIRTGTGGRETQYF	TGTGCCATCAGGACCGGGACAGGGGGCAGAGAGACCCAGTACTTC
TRBD2	TRBV7-9	TRBJ2-1	-	CASSLDLAGEANEQFF	TGTGCCAGCAGCCTCGATCTAGCGGGAGAGGCCAATGAGCAGTTCTTC
TRBD1	TRBV4-1	TRBJ1-1	-	CASSQEDRGNAEAFF	TGCGCCAGCAGCCAAGAGGACAGGGGAAACGCTGAAGCTTTCTTT
-	TRBV18	TRBJ1-5	-	CASSPDAGRFQPQHF	TGTGCCAGCTCACCAGATGCGGGACGGTTCCAGCCCCAGCATTTT
-	TRBV10-3	TRBJ2-5	once	CAISDLARETQYF	TGTGCCATCAGTGACCTAGCTCGGGAGACCCAGTACTTC
TRBD2	TRBV4-1	TRBJ2-1	few	CASSPGLAGVKVPEQFF	TGCGCCAGCAGCCCCGGACTAGCGGGAGTCAAGGTACCTGAGCAGTTCTTC
TRBD1	TRBV18	TRBJ1-1	once	CASSPAGTGSVTEAFF	TGTGCCAGCTCACCAGCCGGGACAGGGAGTGTGACTGAAGCTTTCTTT
-	TRBV6-5	TRBJ2-7	-	CASRPAWRGSYEQYF	TGTGCCAGCAGACCTGCGTGGAGGGGATCCTACGAGCAGTACTTC
-	TRBV7-2	TRBJ2-3	once	CASTRRGGPTDTQYF	TGTGCCAGCACTAGGAGGGGGGGGCCAACAGATACGCAGTATTTT
-	TRBV7-3	TRBJ2-7	few	CASSSSGTHSYEQYF	TGTGCCAGCAGCTCTTCGGGGACTCACTCCTACGAGCAGTACTTC
-	TRBV7-9	TRBJ1-3	once	CASSRDVGNTIYF	TGTGCCAGCAGCCGGGATGTTGGAAACACCATATATTTT
TRBD1	TRBV7-2	TRBJ2-1	-	CASSLPNRGNEQFF	TGTGCCAGCAGCCTCCCAAACAGGGGAAATGAGCAGTTCTTC
TRBD1	TRBV28	TRBJ1-4	-	CASEGAGEKLFF	TGTGCCAGCGAGGGGGCGGGGGAAAAACTGTTTTTT
TRBD1	TRBV9	TRBJ2-1	-	CASSATGVGNEQFF	TGTGCCAGCAGCGCGACAGGGGTTGGGAATGAGCAGTTCTTC
TRBD1	TRBV10-3	TRBJ2-6	-	CAIMPGTGVRGANGLTF	TGTGCCATCATGCCCGGGACAGGGGTGCGTGGGGCCAACGGCCTGACTTTC
TRBD2	TRBV27	TRBJ2-7	-	CASGVPSGRAYEQYF	TGTGCCAGCGGGGTACCTAGCGGGAGGGCCTACGAGCAGTACTTC
-	TRBV11-1	TRBJ1-1	-	CASSRNSDTEAFF	TGTGCCAGCAGCCGTAACAGTGACACTGAAGCTTTCTTT
TRBD1	TRBV5-1	TRBJ2-3	-	CASSFDRGSGTDTQYF	TGCGCCAGCAGCTTCGACAGGGGTAGTGGCACAGATACGCAGTATTTT
-	TRBV7-2	TRBJ2-3	-	CASSFSGWDTQYF	TGTGCCAGCAGCTTTTCAGGGTGGGATACGCAGTATTTT
-	TRBV13	TRBJ2-1	-	CASSHLMERPDNEQFF	TGTGCCAGCAGCCACCTGATGGAGCGGCCAGACAATGAGCAGTTCTTC
TRBD1	TRBV5-1	TRBJ2-7	-	CASSSMDRGYEQYF	TGCGCCAGCAGCTCGATGGACAGGGGCTACGAGCAGTACTTC
TRBD1	TRBV4-2	TRBJ1-2	-	CASSLSPGQGAVGYGYTF	TGTGCCAGCAGCCTTTCGCCGGGACAGGGGGCAGTTGGCTATGGCTACACCTTC
TRBD2	TRBV11-3	TRBJ2-1	-	CASSAGGHSYNEQFF	TGTGCCAGCAGCGCGGGAGGCCACTCCTACAATGAGCAGTTCTTC
-	TRBV11-2	TRBJ1-1	-	CASSFQTAEAFF	TGTGCCAGCAGCTTCCAGACAGCTGAAGCTTTCTTT
-	TRBV6-1	TRBJ1-6	-	CAGRKERQYNSPLHF	TGTGCCGGCCGTAAGGAACGACAGTATAATTCACCCCTCCACTTT
TRBD2	TRBV10-3	TRBJ2-5	-	CAISPASGIETQYF	TGTGCCATCTCGCCGGCTAGCGGGATAGAGACCCAGTACTTC
-	TRBV2	TRBJ1-4	-	CASSLNGRGENEKLFF	TGTGCCAGCAGCTTAAACGGGAGGGGCGAAAATGAAAAACTGTTTTTT
-	TRBV11-2	TRBJ2-7	-	CASSLLSAPAYEQYF	TGTGCCAGCAGCTTACTCAGTGCCCCAGCCTACGAGCAGTACTTC
TRBD2	TRBV28	TRBJ2-1	-	CASSPASGSQFF	TGTGCCAGCAGTCCCGCTAGCGGTAGTCAGTTCTTC
TRBD2	TRBV7-8	TRBJ2-7	few	CASSRGLAAGYEQYF	TGTGCCAGCAGCCGGGGACTAGCGGCGGGGTACGAGCAGTACTTC
TRBD1	TRBV6-5	TRBJ2-7	-	CASSYSFQGAYEQYF	TGTGCCAGCAGTTACTCGTTCCAGGGGGCGTACGAGCAGTACTTC